The rows below give T cell receptor beta chains drawn from one sample of a study of T cells in localized non-small cell lung cancer. Here immunoSEQ multiplex PCR was the method, and the copy in TCRdb shows in-frame clones only, minus some. Here the sample spans about 9,200 clones, around 92% being singletons. The specimen comprised peripheral blood, sampled before any cancer treatment. The source of these receptors is an older female donor with stage II squamous cell lung carcinoma. The CDR3 runs from the conserved cysteine through the conserved F or W. A D gene is named only where the DNA matches it firmly. Clone size is given for some rows only: seen once, a few or many times, or a class if the clone is expanded.

>TRBV5-8|TRBD2|once|TRBJ2-1
TGTGCCAGCAGCTTGCCGCTAGCGGGAGCCTACAATGAGCAGTTCTTC
CASSLPLAGAYNEQFF
>TRBV2|TRBD1|NA|TRBJ1-5
TGTGCCACCAGACAGGGATGGTTTGGACAGCCCCAGCATTTT
CATRQGWFGQPQHF
>TRBV18|NA|NA|TRBJ2-2
TGTGCCAGCTCACCCGATCAAACCGGGGAGCTGTTTTTT
CASSPDQTGELFF
>TRBV5-6|NA|NA|TRBJ2-5
TGTGCCAGCAGCTTAAGAGGACAAGAGACCCAGTACTTC
CASSLRGQETQYF
>TRBV7-9|NA|NA|TRBJ2-2
TGTGCCAGCAGCTTAGAGGCAGGGCCGAACACCGGGGAGCTGTTTTTT
CASSLEAGPNTGELFF
>TRBV30|NA|once|TRBJ2-3
TGTGCCTGGACCTCTGGGCAACGGACAGATACGCAGTATTTT
CAWTSGQRTDTQYF
>TRBV5-6|NA|NA|TRBJ1-1
TGTGCCAGCAGCCGTGCGGGCCAAGCTTTCTTT
CASSRAGQAFF
>TRBV13|NA|NA|TRBJ2-2
TGTGCCAGCCTGATGAAAAACACCGGGGAGCTGTTTTTT
CASLMKNTGELFF
>TRBV5-4|TRBD2|NA|TRBJ2-3
TGTGCCAGCAGCCAAAGCGGGGGTGGTGGAGATACGCAGTATTTT
CASSQSGGGGDTQYF
>TRBV10-3|NA|NA|TRBJ2-5
TGTGCCATCAGTGAAGGGGAGACCCAGTACTTC
CAISEGETQYF
>TRBV28|NA|NA|TRBJ1-2
TGTGCCAGCAGTTTATACCCCCCGTCGGGTAACTATGGCTACACCTTC
CASSLYPPSGNYGYTF
>TRBV4-1|TRBD1|NA|TRBJ1-1
TGCGCCAGCAGCCAGCCTAGACAGGGGGCGACTGAAGCTTTCTTT
CASSQPRQGATEAFF
>TRBV18|NA|NA|TRBJ2-2
TGTGCCAGCTCACCATACGGGGAGCGGGAGCTGTTTTTT
CASSPYGERELFF
>TRBV2|TRBD1|large|TRBJ1-6
TGTGCCAGCAGGGGACAGGGAGTTTATTCACCCCTCCACTTT
CASRGQGVYSPLHF
>TRBV27|NA|few|TRBJ1-5
TGTGCCAGAGGACAGCAAATCCCTCATCAGCCCCAGCATTTT
CARGQQIPHQPQHF
>TRBV5-1|NA|NA|TRBJ2-7
TGCGCCAGCAGCTTGTGGCAGGGAATATACGAGCAGTACTTC
CASSLWQGIYEQYF
>TRBV7-9|NA|few|TRBJ2-7
TGTGCCAGCAGCCCTAAGGTCAGAGTTGGCTACGAGCAGTACTTC
CASSPKVRVGYEQYF